These T cell receptor beta chains were read from a single sample in a study of shared clonotypes between healthy human individuals. Measured with immunoSEQ multiplex PCR; TCRdb has only the in-frame clones, and not every one. In the table there are some 2 million clones, about 95% of which are singletons. Sequenced: naive CD8+ T cells sorted from blood. Every receptor here comes from a man younger than 35 in good health. Both conserved end residues are part of each CDR3. Each record gives: CDR3 length, clone size, V gene, J gene, D gene, CDR3 DNA, CDR3 protein. D genes are given only for firm matches. A clone size is listed for some rows: how often the clone was seen (once, few, many), or a class if it is expanded.

>16|once|TRBV13|TRBJ1-3|NA
TGTGCCAGCAGCTCCGAACACCACGGTGCTGGAAACACCATATATTTT
CASSSEHHGAGNTIYF
>18|NA|TRBV4-2|TRBJ2-7|TRBD2
TGTGCCAGCAGCCAAGATGGGACTAGCGGGGGAAACTCCTACGAGCAGTACTTC
CASSQDGTSGGNSYEQYF
>16|NA|TRBV7-8|TRBJ2-1|NA
TGTGCCAGCAGCCCCGATCCCGTCCAGTCCTACAATGAGCAGTTCTTC
CASSPDPVQSYNEQFF
>13|NA|TRBV2|TRBJ2-3|TRBD1
TGTGCCAGTCTTCCGGGACAGGGATATACGCAGTATTTT
CASLPGQGYTQYF
>14|NA|TRBV4-1|TRBJ2-7|NA
TGCGCCAGCAGCCATTTGACAGGCTCCTACGAGCAGTACTTC
CASSHLTGSYEQYF
>15|NA|TRBV7-9|TRBJ1-1|TRBD1
TGTGCCAGCAGCTCAACAGGGGAGTTTATTACTGAAGCTTTCTTT
CASSSTGEFITEAFF
>16|NA|TRBV2|TRBJ1-6|NA
TGTGCCAGCAGGCAGGACAGCGGTCATTATAATTCACCCCTCCACTTT
CASRQDSGHYNSPLHF
>15|NA|TRBV4-1|TRBJ2-7|TRBD2
TGCGCCAGCAGCCAAACTAGCGGGAGTGGGTACGAGCAGTACTTC
CASSQTSGSGYEQYF
>15|NA|TRBV5-1|TRBJ2-1|NA
TGCGCCAGCAGCTTCGGAAACGGGGGCGAGGGAGAGCAGTTCTTC
CASSFGNGGEGEQFF
>19|NA|TRBV1|TRBJ2-4|NA
TGCACCAGCAGCCAAGAGAATAGCGGGGGAACCCTAGCCAAAAACATTCAGTACTTC
CTSSQENSGGTLAKNIQYF
>12|NA|TRBV7-8|TRBJ2-7|NA
TGTGCCAGCAGCTTTGAGGCGAGCGAGCAGTACTTC
CASSFEASEQYF
>12|NA|TRBV12-2|TRBJ1-1|NA
TGTGCAAGTCGCTTATTGACACCTGAAGCTTTCTTT
CASRLLTPEAFF
>14|NA|TRBV2|TRBJ2-5|TRBD2
TGTGCCAGCGGGACTAGCGGGGGGAGGGAGACCCAGTACTTC
CASGTSGGRETQYF
>13|NA|TRBV12-5|TRBJ2-7|TRBD2
TGTGCTAGTGGTCCCGGGACTACCTACGAGCAGTACTTC
CASGPGTTYEQYF
>14|NA|TRBV30|TRBJ2-3|NA
TGTGCCTGGGTGGGGCGGACTTACACAGATACGCAGTATTTT
CAWVGRTYTDTQYF
>17|NA|TRBV27|TRBJ1-2|TRBD1
TGTGCCAGCAGTTTATCCCTTGCGACAGGGGCTAACTATGGCTACACCTTC
CASSLSLATGANYGYTF
>15|NA|TRBV7-2|TRBJ2-1|NA
TGTGCCAGCAGCTTATGGGCGGACAAGAACAATGAGCAGTTCTTC
CASSLWADKNNEQFF
>16|NA|TRBV5-6|TRBJ2-2|NA
TGTGCCAGCAGCTTTCCTTGGGGGGAGATTTCCGGGGAGCTGTTTTTT
CASSFPWGEISGELFF
>14|NA|TRBV28|TRBJ2-1|NA
TGTGCCAGCGCCGCCGAGGGCGGGCACAATGAGCAGTTCTTC
CASAAEGGHNEQFF
>16|once|TRBV9|TRBJ1-2|NA
TGTGCCAGCAGCCCAGGAGGGGCTGAAGCTAACTATGGCTACACCTTC
CASSPGGAEANYGYTF
>14|NA|TRBV5-4|TRBJ2-7|TRBD1
TGTGCCAGCAGTTCCGGGACAGAACCCTACGAGCAGTACTTC
CASSSGTEPYEQYF
>15|NA|TRBV5-1|TRBJ2-7|TRBD1
TGCGCCAGCAGCCCCGACGGACAGGGAGCCTACGAGCAGTACTTC
CASSPDGQGAYEQYF
>15|NA|TRBV6-5|TRBJ2-7|TRBD1
TGTGCCAGCAGTCCCGAAACAGGGGGTACCTACGAGCAGTACTTC
CASSPETGGTYEQYF
>13|NA|TRBV27|TRBJ2-7|NA
TGTGCCAGCAGTTTATCCCGCTCCCACGAGCAGTACTTC
CASSLSRSHEQYF
>13|NA|TRBV5-6|TRBJ2-7|NA
TGTGCCAGCAGCCAGGGACGGCTCTACGAGCAGTACTTC
CASSQGRLYEQYF
>12|NA|TRBV30|TRBJ2-7|NA
TGTGCCTGGAGTCAGGACTCCTACGAGCAGTACTTC
CAWSQDSYEQYF
>15|NA|TRBV5-6|TRBJ2-7|NA
TGTGCCAGCAGCGGACCGGGACATGGCCGATACGAGCAGTACTTC
CASSGPGHGRYEQYF
>12|NA|TRBV5-6|TRBJ2-3|NA
TGTGCCAGCAGCCCCGGCGCAGATACGCAGTATTTT
CASSPGADTQYF
>15|NA|TRBV27|TRBJ2-1|TRBD2
TGTGCCAGCAGTTTAAGCGGGGGGCCCTACAATGAGCAGTTCTTC
CASSLSGGPYNEQFF
>18|NA|TRBV7-6|TRBJ1-2|TRBD1
TGTGCCAGCAGCTTAGGGGTTACCCATAGTGAGGGGGCAATCGGCTACACCTTC
CASSLGVTHSEGAIGYTF
>16|NA|TRBV5-6|TRBJ2-1|TRBD1
TGTGCCAGCATCCTGGGGGGACAGGGAGCTGGGAATGAGCAGTTCTTC
CASILGGQGAGNEQFF
>12|NA|TRBV4-3|TRBJ2-1|NA
TGCGCCAGCAGCCGAGGGTCCAATGAGCAGTTCTTC
CASSRGSNEQFF
>15|NA|TRBV7-9|TRBJ1-6|NA
TGTGCCAGCAGCTTACTGGGCGAAAATAATTCACCCCTCCACTTT
CASSLLGENNSPLHF
>15|NA|TRBV7-9|TRBJ2-3|NA
TGTGCCAGCAGCTTAGCACGGGCTCCCACAGATACGCAGTATTTT
CASSLARAPTDTQYF
>13|NA|TRBV27|TRBJ2-7|NA
TGTGCCAGCAGCGGGCAGGGGACCTACGAGCAGTACTTC
CASSGQGTYEQYF
>16|NA|TRBV5-4|TRBJ2-5|NA
TGTGCCAGCAGCTCGGCCGGGTCCCTGGTCGGGGAGACCCAGTACTTC
CASSSAGSLVGETQYF
>12|NA|TRBV13|TRBJ1-2|NA
TGTGCCAGCAGCTTATTGGACTATGGCTACACCTTC
CASSLLDYGYTF
>12|NA|TRBV5-1|TRBJ2-3|NA
TGCGCCAGCACACCTCAGGGAGATACGCAGTATTTT
CASTPQGDTQYF
>13|NA|TRBV28|TRBJ2-7|NA
TGTGCCAGCAGTCCCCACGAGACGGCAGAGCAGTACTTC
CASSPHETAEQYF
>16|NA|TRBV7-6|TRBJ1-1|NA
TGTGCCAGCAGCGTAGAGGCCCTTTTAGGGAACACTGAAGCTTTCTTT
CASSVEALLGNTEAFF
>16|NA|TRBV18|TRBJ2-2|TRBD1
TGTGCCAGCTCACGTCGGACAGGGGGCTATGGCGGGGAGCTGTTTTTT
CASSRRTGGYGGELFF
>11|NA|TRBV5-6|TRBJ2-7|NA
TGTGCCAGCAGCACCTTAGAGGAGCAGTACTTC
CASSTLEEQYF
>12|NA|TRBV5-6|TRBJ2-1|NA
TGTGCCAGCAGTCCGGGAGACAATGAGCAGTTCTTC
CASSPGDNEQFF